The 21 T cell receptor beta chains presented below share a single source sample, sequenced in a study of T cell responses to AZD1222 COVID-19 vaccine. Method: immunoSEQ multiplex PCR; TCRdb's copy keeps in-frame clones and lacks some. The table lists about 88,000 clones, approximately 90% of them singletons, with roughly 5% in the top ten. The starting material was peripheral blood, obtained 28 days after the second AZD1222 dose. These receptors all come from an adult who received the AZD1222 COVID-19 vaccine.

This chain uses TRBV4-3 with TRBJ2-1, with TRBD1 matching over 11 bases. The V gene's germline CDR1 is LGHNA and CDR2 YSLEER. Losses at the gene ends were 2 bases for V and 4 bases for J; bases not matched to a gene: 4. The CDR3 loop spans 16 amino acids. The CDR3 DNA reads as TGCGCCAGCAGCCAAAGGACAGGGGGCTTGTACAATGAGCAGTTCTTC. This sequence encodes CASSQRTGGLYNEQFF.

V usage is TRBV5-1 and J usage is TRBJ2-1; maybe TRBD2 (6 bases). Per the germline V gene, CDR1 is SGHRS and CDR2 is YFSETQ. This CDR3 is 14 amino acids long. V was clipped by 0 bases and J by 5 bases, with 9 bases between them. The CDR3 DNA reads TGCGCCAGCAGCTTGGGGCCGGGGGACAATGAGCAGTTCTTC. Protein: CASSLGPGDNEQFF.

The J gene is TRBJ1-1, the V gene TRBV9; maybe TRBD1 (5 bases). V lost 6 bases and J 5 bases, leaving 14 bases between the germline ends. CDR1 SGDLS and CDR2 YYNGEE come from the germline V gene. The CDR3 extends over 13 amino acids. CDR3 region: CASTPGGGTEAFF. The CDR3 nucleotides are TGTGCCAGCACCCCCGGCGGGGGGACTGAAGCTTTCTTT.

Here the CDR3 reads CASSLGFGGANVLTF. The CDR3 coding sequence is TGTGCCAGCAGCTTAGGTTTCGGTGGGGCCAACGTCCTGACTTTC. This chain connects TRBV7-2 to TRBJ2-6, with D unresolved. Germline V gene lookup returns CDR1 SGHTA and CDR2 FQGNSA. This CDR3 has 15 residues. V was cut by 1 base and J by 3 bases, with 7 bases left in between. Complete variable domain (other parts from reference TRBV7-2 and TRBJ2-6): GAGVSQSPSNKVTEKGKDVELRCDPISGHTALYWYRQSLGQGLEFLIYFQGNSAPDKSGLPSDRFSAERTGGSVSTLTIQRTQQEDSAVYLCASSLGFGGANVLTFGAGSRLTVL.

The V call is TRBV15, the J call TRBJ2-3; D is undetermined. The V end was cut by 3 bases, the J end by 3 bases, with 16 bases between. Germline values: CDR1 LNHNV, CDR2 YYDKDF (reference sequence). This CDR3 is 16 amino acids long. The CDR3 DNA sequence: TGTGCCACCAGCAGGGGCGGTGCACCGGATACAGATACGCAGTATTTT. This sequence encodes CATSRGGAPDTDTQYF.

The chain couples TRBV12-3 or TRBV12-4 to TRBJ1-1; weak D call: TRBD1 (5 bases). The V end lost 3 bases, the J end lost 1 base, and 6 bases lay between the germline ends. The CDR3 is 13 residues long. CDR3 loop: CASSLGPNTEAFF. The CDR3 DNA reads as TGTGCCAGCAGTTTGGGACCGAACACTGAAGCTTTCTTT.

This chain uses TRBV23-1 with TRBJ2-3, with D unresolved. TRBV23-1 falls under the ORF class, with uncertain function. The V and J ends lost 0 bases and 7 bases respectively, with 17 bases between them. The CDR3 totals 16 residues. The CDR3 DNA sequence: TGCGCCAGCAGTCAATCGGGCACCTACCACGCAAATACGCAGTATTTT. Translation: CASSQSGTYHANTQYF.

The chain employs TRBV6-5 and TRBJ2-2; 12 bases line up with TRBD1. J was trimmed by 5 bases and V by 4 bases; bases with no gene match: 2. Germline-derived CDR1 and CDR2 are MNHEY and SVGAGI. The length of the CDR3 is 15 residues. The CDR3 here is CASSWDRGRTGELFF. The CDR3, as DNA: TGTGCCAGCAGTTGGGACAGGGGGCGAACCGGGGAGCTGTTTTTT.

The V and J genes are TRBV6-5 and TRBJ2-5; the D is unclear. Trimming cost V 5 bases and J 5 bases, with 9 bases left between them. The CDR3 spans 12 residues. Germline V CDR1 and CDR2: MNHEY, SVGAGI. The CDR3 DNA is TGTGCCAGCAGTAGTTGGCAGGAGACCCAGTACTTC. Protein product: CASSSWQETQYF.

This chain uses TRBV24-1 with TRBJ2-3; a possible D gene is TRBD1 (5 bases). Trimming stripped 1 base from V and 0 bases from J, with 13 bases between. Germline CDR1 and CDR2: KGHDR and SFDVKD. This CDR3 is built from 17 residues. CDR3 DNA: TGTGCCACCAGTGATTTTGGCAGGGCGCCTAGCACAGATACGCAGTATTTT. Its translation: CATSDFGRAPSTDTQYF.

For the CDR3, the DNA is TGTGCTAGCCCCCCAGGGGGGGCCCGTTCCTACGAGCAGTACTTC. It is translated as CASPPGGARSYEQYF. The J gene is TRBJ2-7, the V gene TRBV7-7; either TRBD1 or TRBD2 may supply D (7 bases each). The CDR3 has 15 amino acids. The V gene's germline CDR1 is SSHAT and CDR2 FNYEAQ (reference sequence).

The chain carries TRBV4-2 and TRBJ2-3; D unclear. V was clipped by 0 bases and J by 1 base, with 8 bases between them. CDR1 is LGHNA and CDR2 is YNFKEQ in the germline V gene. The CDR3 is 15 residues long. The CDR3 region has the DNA TGTGCCAGCAGCCAAGAAGGATTAGGCACAGATACGCAGTATTTT. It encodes CASSQEGLGTDTQYF.

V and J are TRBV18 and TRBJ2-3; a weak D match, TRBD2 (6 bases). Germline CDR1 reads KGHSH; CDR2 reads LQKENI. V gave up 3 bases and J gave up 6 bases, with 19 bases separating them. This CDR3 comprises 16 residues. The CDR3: CASSPRTGSQLDTQYF. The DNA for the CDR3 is TGTGCCAGCTCACCCCGTACCGGGAGCCAGCTGGATACGCAGTATTTT.

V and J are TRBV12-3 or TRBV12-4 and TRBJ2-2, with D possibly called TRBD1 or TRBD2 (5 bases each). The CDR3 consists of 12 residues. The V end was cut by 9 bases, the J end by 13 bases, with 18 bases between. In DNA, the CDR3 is TGTGCCAGTCTACTTGGGGGATCTGGGCTGTTTTTT. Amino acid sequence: CASLLGGSGLFF.

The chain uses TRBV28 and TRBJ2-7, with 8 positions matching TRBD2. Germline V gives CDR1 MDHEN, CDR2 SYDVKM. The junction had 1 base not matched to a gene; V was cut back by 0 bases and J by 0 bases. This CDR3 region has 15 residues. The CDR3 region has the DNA TGTGCCAGCAGTTTATGGGGGACTAGCTCCTACGAGCAGTACTTC. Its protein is CASSLWGTSSYEQYF.

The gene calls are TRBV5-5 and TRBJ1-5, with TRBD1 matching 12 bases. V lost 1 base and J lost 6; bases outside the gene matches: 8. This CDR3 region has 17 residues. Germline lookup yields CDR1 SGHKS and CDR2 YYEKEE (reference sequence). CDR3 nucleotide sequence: TGTGCCAGCAGCTTGACCGGGACAGGGGGCGCGGGTCAGCCCCAGCATTTT. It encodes CASSLTGTGGAGQPQHF. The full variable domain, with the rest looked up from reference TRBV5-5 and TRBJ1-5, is DAGVTQSPTHLIKTRGQQVTLRCSPISGHKSVSWYQQVLGQGPQFIFQYYEKEERGRGNFPDRFSARQFPNYSSELNVNALLLGDSALYLCASSLTGTGGAGQPQHFGDGTRLSIL.

CDR3 coding DNA: TGCGCCAGCAGCTTGGACCCAGGTTCCACCGGGGAGCTGTTTTTT. Amino acids: CASSLDPGSTGELFF. The chain couples TRBV5-1 to TRBJ2-2; D call uncertain. V shed 0 bases and J shed 4 bases, with 10 bases lying between them. Germline V CDR1 and CDR2: SGHRS, YFSETQ. The CDR3 loop spans 15 amino acids.

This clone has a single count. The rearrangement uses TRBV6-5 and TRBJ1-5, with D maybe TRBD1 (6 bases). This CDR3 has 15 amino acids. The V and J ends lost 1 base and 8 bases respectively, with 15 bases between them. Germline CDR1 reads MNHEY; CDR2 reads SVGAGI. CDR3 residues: CASSYLGTPGEPQHF. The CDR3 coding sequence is TGTGCCAGCAGTTACTTGGGGACGCCAGGGGAGCCCCAGCATTTT.

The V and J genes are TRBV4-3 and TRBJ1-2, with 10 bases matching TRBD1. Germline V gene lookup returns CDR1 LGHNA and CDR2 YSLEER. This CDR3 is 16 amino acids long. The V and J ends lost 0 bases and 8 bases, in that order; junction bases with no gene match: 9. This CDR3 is CASSQDLGTGALGYTF. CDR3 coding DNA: TGCGCCAGCAGCCAAGATCTTGGGACAGGGGCTTTGGGCTACACCTTC.

The CDR3 sequence is CASKGRYEQYF. The CDR3 bases are TGTGCCAGCAAGGGGAGATACGAGCAGTACTTC. The chain uses TRBV2 and TRBJ2-7; D may match TRBD1 or TRBD2 (5 bases each). Trimming removed 7 bases from V and 4 bases from J, with 8 bases in between. The germline V gene has CDR1 SNHLY and CDR2 FYNNEI. This CDR3 spans 11 amino acids.

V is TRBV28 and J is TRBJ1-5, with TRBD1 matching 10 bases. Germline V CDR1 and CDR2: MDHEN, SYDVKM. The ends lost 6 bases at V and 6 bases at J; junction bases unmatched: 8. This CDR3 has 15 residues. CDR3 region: CASSLNRQGAQPQHF. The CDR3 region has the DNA TGTGCCAGCAGCCTTAACAGACAGGGGGCTCAGCCCCAGCATTTT.